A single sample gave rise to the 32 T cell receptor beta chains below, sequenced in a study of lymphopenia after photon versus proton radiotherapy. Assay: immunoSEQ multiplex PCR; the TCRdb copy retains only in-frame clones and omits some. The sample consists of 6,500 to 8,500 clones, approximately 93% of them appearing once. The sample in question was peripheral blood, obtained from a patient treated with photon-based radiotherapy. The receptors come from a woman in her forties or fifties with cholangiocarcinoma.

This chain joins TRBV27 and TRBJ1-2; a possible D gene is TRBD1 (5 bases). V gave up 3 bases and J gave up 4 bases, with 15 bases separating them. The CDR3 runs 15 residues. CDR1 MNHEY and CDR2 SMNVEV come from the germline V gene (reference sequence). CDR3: CASSFQGFLGYGYTF. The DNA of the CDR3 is TGTGCCAGCAGTTTCCAGGGTTTTTTAGGCTATGGCTACACCTTC.

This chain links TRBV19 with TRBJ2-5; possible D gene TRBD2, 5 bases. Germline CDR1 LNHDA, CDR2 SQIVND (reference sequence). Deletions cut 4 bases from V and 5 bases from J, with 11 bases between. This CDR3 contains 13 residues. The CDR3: CASSTARGETQYF. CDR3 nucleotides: TGTGCCAGTAGTACCGCCCGAGGGGAGACCCAGTACTTC.

This CDR3 is CASSYQGKSYEQYF. CDR3 nucleotide sequence: TGTGCCAGCAGTTACCAGGGCAAGTCCTACGAGCAGTACTTC. The chain combines TRBV6-5 with TRBJ2-7, with D perhaps TRBD1 (5 bases). The germline V and J ends were trimmed by 2 bases and 1 base, with 9 bases remaining between them. The CDR3 has 14 residues. Germline assignment: CDR1 MNHEY and CDR2 SVGAGI.

The CDR3 loop is CASSAGGTGDISNQPQHF. The CDR3 DNA sequence: TGTGCCAGCAGCGCCGGCGGGACAGGGGACATTAGCAATCAGCCCCAGCATTTT. The chain couples TRBV9 to TRBJ1-5, with 10 bases fitting TRBD1. The CDR3 runs to 18 residues. CDR1 is SGDLS and CDR2 is YYNGEE in the germline V gene. V lost 3 bases, J lost 0 bases, and 9 bases stayed unmatched.

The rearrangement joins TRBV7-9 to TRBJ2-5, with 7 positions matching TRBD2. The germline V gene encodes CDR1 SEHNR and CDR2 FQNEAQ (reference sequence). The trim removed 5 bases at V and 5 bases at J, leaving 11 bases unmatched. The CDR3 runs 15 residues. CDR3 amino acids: CASSPERGPAETQYF. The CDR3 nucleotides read TGTGCCAGCAGCCCGGAGCGGGGCCCGGCGGAGACCCAGTACTTC.

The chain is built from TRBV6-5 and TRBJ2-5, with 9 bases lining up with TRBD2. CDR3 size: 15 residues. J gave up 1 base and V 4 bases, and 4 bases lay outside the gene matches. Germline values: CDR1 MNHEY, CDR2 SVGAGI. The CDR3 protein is CASSWSGGIQETQYF. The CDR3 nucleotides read TGTGCCAGCAGTTGGAGCGGGGGGATCCAAGAGACCCAGTACTTC.

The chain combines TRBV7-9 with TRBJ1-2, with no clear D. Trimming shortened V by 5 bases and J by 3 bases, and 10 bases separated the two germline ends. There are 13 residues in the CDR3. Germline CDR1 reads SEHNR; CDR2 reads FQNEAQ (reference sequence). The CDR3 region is CASSREPYYGYTF. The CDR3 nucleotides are TGTGCCAGCAGCCGGGAGCCTTACTATGGCTACACCTTC. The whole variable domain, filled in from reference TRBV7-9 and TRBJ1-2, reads DTGVSQNPRHKITKRGQNVTFRCDPISEHNRLYWYRQTLGQGPEFLTYFQNEAQLEKSRLLSDRFSAERPKGSFSTLEIQRTEQGDSAMYLCASSREPYYGYTFGSGTRLTVV.

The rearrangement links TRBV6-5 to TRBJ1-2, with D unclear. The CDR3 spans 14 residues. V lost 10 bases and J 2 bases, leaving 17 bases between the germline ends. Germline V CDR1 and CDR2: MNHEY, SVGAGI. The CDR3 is CAIKREVGNYGYTF. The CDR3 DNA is TGTGCCATAAAAAGGGAGGTGGGGAACTATGGCTACACCTTC.

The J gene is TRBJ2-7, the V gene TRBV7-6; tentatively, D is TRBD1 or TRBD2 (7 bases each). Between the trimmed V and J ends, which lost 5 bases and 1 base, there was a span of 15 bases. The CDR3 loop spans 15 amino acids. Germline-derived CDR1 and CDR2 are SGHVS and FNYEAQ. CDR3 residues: CASSRGDRLSYEQYF. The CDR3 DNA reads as TGTGCCAGCAGCCGGGGGGACAGACTTTCCTACGAGCAGTACTTC.

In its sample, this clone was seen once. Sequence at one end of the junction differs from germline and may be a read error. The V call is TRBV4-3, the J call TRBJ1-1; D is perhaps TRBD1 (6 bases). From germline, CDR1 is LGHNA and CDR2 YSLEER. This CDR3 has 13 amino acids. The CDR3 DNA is TGCGCCAGCAGCCAAGTAACGGAAGGGAAGGGGGTCTTT. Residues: CASSQVTEGKGVF.

Here the CDR3 reads CASSLAGLAGGSGKNEQFF. The CDR3 nucleotides are TGCGCCAGCAGCTTGGCGGGACTAGCGGGGGGCTCTGGCAAGAATGAGCAGTTCTTC. The chain is built from TRBV5-1 and TRBJ2-1; TRBD2 agrees at 15 bases. The CDR3 has 19 amino acids. V trimming: 0 bases; J trimming: 7 bases; junction bases outside the gene matches: 11. Germline CDR1 SGHRS, CDR2 YFSETQ.

The CDR3 DNA reads TGCGCCAGCAGCCAAGGGGGAACCACCTACAATGAGCAGTTCTTC. Translation gives CASSQGGTTYNEQFF. V usage is TRBV4-3 and J usage is TRBJ2-1; no clear D gene. Trimming left V 1 base short and J 2 bases short, with 9 bases between. CDR3 length: 15 residues. Looked up from germline, CDR1 is LGHNA and CDR2 is YSLEER.

The CDR3 spells CASSKSLRGEANTGELFF. CDR3 DNA sequence: TGCGCCAGCAGCAAATCCTTGCGGGGGGAAGCGAACACCGGGGAGCTGTTTTTT. The rearrangement uses TRBV4-3 and TRBJ2-2; 8 bases match TRBD2. V shed 5 bases, J shed 0 bases, and the junction held 11 bases outside the gene matches. CDR3 length: 18 residues. Per the germline V gene, CDR1 is LGHNA and CDR2 is YSLEER.

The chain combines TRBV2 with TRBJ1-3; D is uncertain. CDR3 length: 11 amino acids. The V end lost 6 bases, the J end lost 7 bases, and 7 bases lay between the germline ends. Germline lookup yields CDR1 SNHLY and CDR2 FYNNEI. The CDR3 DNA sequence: TGTGCCAGCAGGGAGCGGAACACCATATATTTT. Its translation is CASRERNTIYF.

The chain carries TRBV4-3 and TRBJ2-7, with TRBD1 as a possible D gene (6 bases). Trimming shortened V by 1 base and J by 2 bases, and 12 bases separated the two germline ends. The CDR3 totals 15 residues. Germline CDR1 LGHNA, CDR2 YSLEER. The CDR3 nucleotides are TGCGCCAGCAGCCAAGGGGGGCCTGGGACCTACGAGCAGTACTTC. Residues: CASSQGGPGTYEQYF.

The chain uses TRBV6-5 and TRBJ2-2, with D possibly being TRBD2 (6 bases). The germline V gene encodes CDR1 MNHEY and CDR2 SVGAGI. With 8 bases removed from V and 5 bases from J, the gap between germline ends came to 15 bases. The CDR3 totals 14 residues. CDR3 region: CASGHAGRTGELFF. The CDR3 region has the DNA TGTGCCAGCGGGCACGCAGGGAGGACCGGGGAGCTGTTTTTT.

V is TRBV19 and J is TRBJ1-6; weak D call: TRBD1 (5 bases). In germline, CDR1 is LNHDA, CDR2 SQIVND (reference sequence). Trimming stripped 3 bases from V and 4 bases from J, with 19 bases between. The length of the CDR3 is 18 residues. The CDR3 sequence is CASSIQARGLGYNSPLHF. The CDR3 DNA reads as TGTGCCAGTAGTATTCAAGCGAGGGGATTAGGGTATAATTCACCCCTCCACTTT.

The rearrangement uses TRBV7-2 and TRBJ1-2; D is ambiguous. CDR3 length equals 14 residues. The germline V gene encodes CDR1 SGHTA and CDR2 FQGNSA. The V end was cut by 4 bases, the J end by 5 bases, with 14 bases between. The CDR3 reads CASSSPPGPYGYTF. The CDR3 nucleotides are TGTGCCAGCAGCTCCCCCCCGGGTCCATATGGCTACACCTTC.

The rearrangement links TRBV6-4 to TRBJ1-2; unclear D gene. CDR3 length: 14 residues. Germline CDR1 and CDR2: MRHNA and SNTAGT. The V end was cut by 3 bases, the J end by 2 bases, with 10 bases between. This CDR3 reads CASSEGPRNYGYTF. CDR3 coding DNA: TGTGCCAGCAGTGAAGGGCCGCGAAACTATGGCTACACCTTC.

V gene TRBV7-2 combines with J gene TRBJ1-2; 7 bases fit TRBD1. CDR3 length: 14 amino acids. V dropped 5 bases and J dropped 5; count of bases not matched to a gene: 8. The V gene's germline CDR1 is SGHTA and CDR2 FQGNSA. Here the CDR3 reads CASSVGQTTYGYTF. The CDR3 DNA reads TGTGCCAGCAGCGTGGGACAGACTACGTATGGCTACACCTTC.

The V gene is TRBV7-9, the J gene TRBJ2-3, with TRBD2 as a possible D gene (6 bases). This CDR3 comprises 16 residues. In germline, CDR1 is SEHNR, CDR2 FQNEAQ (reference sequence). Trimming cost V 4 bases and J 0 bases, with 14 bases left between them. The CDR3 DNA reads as TGTGCCAGCAGCTCCTTCTTGGGGAGGAGCACAGATACGCAGTATTTT. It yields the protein CASSSFLGRSTDTQYF.

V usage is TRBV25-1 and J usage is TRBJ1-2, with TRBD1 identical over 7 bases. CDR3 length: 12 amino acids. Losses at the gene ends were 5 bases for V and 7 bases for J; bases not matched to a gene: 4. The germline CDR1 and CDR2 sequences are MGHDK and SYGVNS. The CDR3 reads CASSKQGSGYTF. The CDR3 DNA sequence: TGTGCCAGCAGTAAACAGGGGTCTGGCTACACCTTC.

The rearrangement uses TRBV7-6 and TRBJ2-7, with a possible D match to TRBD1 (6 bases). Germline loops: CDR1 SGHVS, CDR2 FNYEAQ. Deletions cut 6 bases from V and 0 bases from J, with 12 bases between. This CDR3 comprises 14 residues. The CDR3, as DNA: TGTGCCAGCAGATCAAGCAGGGGCTCCTACGAGCAGTACTTC. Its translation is CASRSSRGSYEQYF.

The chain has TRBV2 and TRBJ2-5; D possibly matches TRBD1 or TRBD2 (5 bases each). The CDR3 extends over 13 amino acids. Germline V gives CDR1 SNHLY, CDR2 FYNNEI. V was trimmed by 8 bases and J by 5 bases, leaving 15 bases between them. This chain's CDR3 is CASSGTQRETQYF. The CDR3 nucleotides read TGTGCCAGCTCCGGGACCCAGAGGGAGACCCAGTACTTC.

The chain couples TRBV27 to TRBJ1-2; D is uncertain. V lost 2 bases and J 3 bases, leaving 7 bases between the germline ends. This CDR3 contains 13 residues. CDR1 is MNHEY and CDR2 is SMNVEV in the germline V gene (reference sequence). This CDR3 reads CASSLEAHYGYTF. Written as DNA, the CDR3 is TGTGCCAGCAGTTTAGAGGCACACTATGGCTACACCTTC.

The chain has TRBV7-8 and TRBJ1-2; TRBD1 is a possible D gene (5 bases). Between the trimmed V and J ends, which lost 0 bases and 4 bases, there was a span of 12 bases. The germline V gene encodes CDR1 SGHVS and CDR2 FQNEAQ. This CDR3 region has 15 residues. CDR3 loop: CASSLAQQGGYGYTF. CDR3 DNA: TGTGCCAGCAGCTTAGCGCAGCAGGGTGGCTATGGCTACACCTTC.

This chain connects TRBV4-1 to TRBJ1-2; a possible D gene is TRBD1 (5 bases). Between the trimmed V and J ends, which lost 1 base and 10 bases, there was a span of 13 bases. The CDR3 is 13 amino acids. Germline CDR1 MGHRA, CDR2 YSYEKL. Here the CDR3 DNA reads TGCGCCAGCAGCCAAGTCCGGGACCGATACTACACCTTC. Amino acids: CASSQVRDRYYTF.

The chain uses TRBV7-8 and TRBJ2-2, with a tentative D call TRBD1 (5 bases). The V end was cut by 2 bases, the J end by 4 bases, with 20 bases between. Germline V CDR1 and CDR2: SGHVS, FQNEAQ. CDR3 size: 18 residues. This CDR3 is CASSLIGPLRQSTGELFF. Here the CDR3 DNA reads TGTGCCAGCAGCTTAATCGGGCCCCTCCGACAGTCCACCGGGGAGCTGTTTTTT.

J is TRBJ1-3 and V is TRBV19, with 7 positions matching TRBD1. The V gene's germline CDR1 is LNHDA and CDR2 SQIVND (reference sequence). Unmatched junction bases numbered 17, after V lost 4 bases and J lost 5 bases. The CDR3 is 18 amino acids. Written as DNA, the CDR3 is TGTGCCAGTAGTACTTTATACCCAGGACAGGTGGGCCGAAACACCATATATTTT. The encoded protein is CASSTLYPGQVGRNTIYF.

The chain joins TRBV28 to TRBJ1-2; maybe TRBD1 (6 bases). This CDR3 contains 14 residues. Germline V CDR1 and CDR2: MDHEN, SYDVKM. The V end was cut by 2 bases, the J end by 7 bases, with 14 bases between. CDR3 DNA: TGTGCCAGCAGTTTAGGGTACAGGGAGGCTGGCTACACCTTC. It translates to CASSLGYREAGYTF.

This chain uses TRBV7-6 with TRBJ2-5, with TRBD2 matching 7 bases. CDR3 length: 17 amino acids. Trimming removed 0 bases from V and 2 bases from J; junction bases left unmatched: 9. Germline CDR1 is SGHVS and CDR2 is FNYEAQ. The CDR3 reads CASSLAGGSGGQETQYF. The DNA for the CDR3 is TGTGCCAGCAGCTTAGCGGGAGGGTCTGGGGGTCAAGAGACCCAGTACTTC.

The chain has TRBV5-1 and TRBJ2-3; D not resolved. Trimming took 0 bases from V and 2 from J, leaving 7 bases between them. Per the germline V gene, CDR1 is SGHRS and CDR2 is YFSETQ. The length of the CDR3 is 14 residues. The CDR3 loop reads CASSLGLNTDTQYF. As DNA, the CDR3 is TGCGCCAGCAGCTTGGGACTGAACACAGATACGCAGTATTTT. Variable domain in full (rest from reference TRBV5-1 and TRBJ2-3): KAGVTQTPRYLIKTRGQQVTLSCSPISGHRSVSWYQQTPGQGLQFLFEYFSETQRNKGNFPGRFSGRQFSNSRSEMNVSTLELGDSALYLCASSLGLNTDTQYFGPGTRLTVL.